A selection of T cell receptor beta chains follows, all from one sample in a study of tissue T cells after allogeneic stem cell transplantation. TCRdb's table, derived via immunoSEQ multiplex PCR, lists solely in-frame clones and lacks some. The sample carries about 26,000 clones, 91% recorded once. The material sequenced was blood, taken before transplantation. These receptors all come from a male donor older than 55 who later had graft-versus-host disease after an allogeneic stem cell transplant. Both conserved end residues are part of each CDR3. D genes are given only for firm matches. Clone size appears in some rows only: once, few, many, or a class for an expanded clone.

TGTGCCAGCAGTTGGACTAGCGGGGATGACAATGAGCAGTTCTTC	CASSWTSGDDNEQFF	TRBD2	TRBJ2-1	NA	TRBV2
TGTGCCAGTAGGCAGACAGAAGAACTCTACGAGCAGTACTTC	CASRQTEELYEQYF	NA	TRBJ2-7	NA	TRBV19
TGTGCCAGCAGCTCCCATGGACAGATCGAGAAAGAAAAACTGTTTTTT	CASSSHGQIEKEKLFF	NA	TRBJ1-4	few	TRBV7-9
TGTGCCAGCAGTTTATCTACAGGGGCGGGCGAGCAGTACTTC	CASSLSTGAGEQYF	TRBD1	TRBJ2-7	NA	TRBV27
TGTGCCAGCAGCCAGGACAGGGCGGTATCCTACGAGCAGTACTTC	CASSQDRAVSYEQYF	TRBD1	TRBJ2-7	few	TRBV7-2
TGTGCCAGCAGCCCTAGGGGCACAGATACGCAGTATTTT	CASSPRGTDTQYF	NA	TRBJ2-3	NA	TRBV3-1/TRBV3-2
TGTGCCAGCTCTCGCGCTCGGACGGATGAAAAACTGTTTTTT	CASSRARTDEKLFF	NA	TRBJ1-4	few	TRBV18
TGTGCCAGCAGCGTGGGACGTACCTATCAGCCCCAGCATTTT	CASSVGRTYQPQHF	NA	TRBJ1-5	NA	TRBV3-1/TRBV3-2
TGTGCTAGTAATGAGGGGGGTTTATACAATGAGCAGTTCTTC	CASNEGGLYNEQFF	NA	TRBJ2-1	NA	TRBV12-5
TGTGCCAGCGGAAGTGGGTCCATCGGCAATGAGCAGTTCTTC	CASGSGSIGNEQFF	NA	TRBJ2-1	NA	TRBV25-1
TGTGCCAGCAGCGAGTTTAGCGGGAGAATCAATGAGCAGTTCTTC	CASSEFSGRINEQFF	TRBD2	TRBJ2-1	NA	TRBV9
TGTGCCAGTAGTATGGGTTCGACAGGGAGCAATCAGCCCCAGCATTTT	CASSMGSTGSNQPQHF	TRBD1	TRBJ1-5	NA	TRBV19
TGCGCCAGCAGCCATATCAAAGGGGGGTGGACAGATACGCAGTATTTT	CASSHIKGGWTDTQYF	NA	TRBJ2-3	NA	TRBV4-1
TGTGCCAGCAGCCTAGAGCGGGGGGGCTACGAGCAGTACTTC	CASSLERGGYEQYF	TRBD2	TRBJ2-7	NA	TRBV5-4
TGTGCCAGCTCACTCCGGGACGGTAAGCTGAACACTGAAGCTTTCTTT	CASSLRDGKLNTEAFF	NA	TRBJ1-1	NA	TRBV18
TGTGCCAGCAGTGACCCCAGCGGGAGTAGCCCAGATACGCAGTATTTT	CASSDPSGSSPDTQYF	TRBD2	TRBJ2-3	NA	TRBV25-1
TGTGCCACCCTCCCAGGGACAGGGAACATGAACACTGAAGCTTTCTTT	CATLPGTGNMNTEAFF	TRBD1	TRBJ1-1	NA	TRBV5-4
TGTGCCAGCAGCTTGACCGCGGGGGGGATTTCCGAGCAGTACTTC	CASSLTAGGISEQYF	TRBD2	TRBJ2-7	NA	TRBV5-4
TGTGCCAGCAGCGGACGGGACTCCGGGGAGACCCAGTACTTC	CASSGRDSGETQYF	NA	TRBJ2-5	NA	TRBV21-1
TGTGCCAGCAGCGTATCCGCGACCGGTTACGAGCAGTACTTC	CASSVSATGYEQYF	NA	TRBJ2-7	NA	TRBV9
TGTGCTAGTGGTTTGGGGGGGTCGGGGACTGAAGCTTTCTTT	CASGLGGSGTEAFF	NA	TRBJ1-1	NA	TRBV12-5
TGTGCCAGCAGCTTAGGGTCCGGGGAGACCCAGTACTTC	CASSLGSGETQYF	NA	TRBJ2-5	NA	TRBV7-3
TGTGCCGTCCGCTGGGGGCGAGGGGGGAATGAAAAACTGTTTTTT	CAVRWGRGGNEKLFF	NA	TRBJ1-4	NA	TRBV28
TGTGCCAGCAGCCTCGCCCCCGGTACATACAATGAGCAGTTCTTC	CASSLAPGTYNEQFF	NA	TRBJ2-1	NA	TRBV3-1/TRBV3-2
TGTGCCAGCAGTTACTCGATGGGGTGGACGAACACTGAAGCTTTCTTT	CASSYSMGWTNTEAFF	NA	TRBJ1-1	NA	TRBV6-2/TRBV6-3
TGTGCCAGCAGTTATGGGCGAGGGACCTATAATTCACCCCTCCACTTT	CASSYGRGTYNSPLHF	NA	TRBJ1-6	NA	TRBV6-2/TRBV6-3
TGTGCCAGCACTGTAAGCACTGAAGCTTTCTTT	CASTVSTEAFF	NA	TRBJ1-1	NA	TRBV28
TGCGCCAGCAGTGAGTCGGTGTTGTGGGGTAGGGATATGAACACTGAAGCTTTCTTT	CASSESVLWGRDMNTEAFF	NA	TRBJ1-1	NA	TRBV10-2
TGTGCCAGCAGTTTAGAGGGGAGCAGTGGCTACACCTTC	CASSLEGSSGYTF	NA	TRBJ1-2	once	TRBV12-3/TRBV12-4
TGTGCCAGCAGCCGAAGCCAAGAGCAGTACTTC	CASSRSQEQYF	NA	TRBJ2-7	NA	TRBV14
TGTGCCAGTAGTCAGGGGAGGGACACTGAAGCTTTCTTT	CASSQGRDTEAFF	NA	TRBJ1-1	NA	TRBV19
TGCGCCAGCAGCTTGGTGATGGGGGGAGAGACCCAGTACTTC	CASSLVMGGETQYF	NA	TRBJ2-5	NA	TRBV5-1
TGCGCCAGCAGCCCGGACTCTCGATCTACCTACGAGCAGTACTTC	CASSPDSRSTYEQYF	NA	TRBJ2-7	NA	TRBV5-1
TGTGCCAGCAGTGAATATCCGAGTGGTGGAAACACCATATATTTT	CASSEYPSGGNTIYF	NA	TRBJ1-3	NA	TRBV6-1
TGTGCCAGCACTAAGGGGGTCAACACTGAAGCTTTCTTT	CASTKGVNTEAFF	NA	TRBJ1-1	NA	TRBV2
TGTGCCAGCAGCTTGGCGGGCAGGGATGGTTCACCCCTCCACTTT	CASSLAGRDGSPLHF	NA	TRBJ1-6	NA	TRBV5-4
TGTGCCAGCAGTTACCCGTTTGGGCTAGCGGGACAAGATACGCAGTATTTT	CASSYPFGLAGQDTQYF	TRBD2	TRBJ2-3	NA	TRBV6-2/TRBV6-3
TGCAGCGTTGGGCAGGGAGAGGCAAAACTGTTTTTT	CSVGQGEAKLFF	NA	TRBJ1-4	NA	TRBV29-1
TGTGCCAGCAGCCCGAACGGATACGGTGAAGCTTTCTTT	CASSPNGYGEAFF	NA	TRBJ1-1	NA	TRBV5-5
TGTGCCAGTAGTTTGTCGGGGGGCCCGGGAGAAACAGATACGCAGTATTTT	CASSLSGGPGETDTQYF	NA	TRBJ2-3	NA	TRBV19
TGTGCCAGCTCACCAGGGGGAAACTATGGCTACACCTTC	CASSPGGNYGYTF	NA	TRBJ1-2	NA	TRBV18
TGTGCCAGCAGCCAAGATCTTGCTAGCGGACTAGCGGGAGGCGAGCAGTTCTTC	CASSQDLASGLAGGEQFF	TRBD2	TRBJ2-1	NA	TRBV3-1/TRBV3-2
TGTGCCAGCAGCCTAACGGGGACTAGCGGTAAGCAGTTCTTC	CASSLTGTSGKQFF	TRBD2	TRBJ2-1	NA	TRBV9
TGCGCCAGCAGCCGGAATATGAGACAGGGGGTAAATGAGCAGTTCTTC	CASSRNMRQGVNEQFF	TRBD1	TRBJ2-1	NA	TRBV5-1
TGTGCCAGCTCGCCGGAGGCTAACTATGGCTACACCTTC	CASSPEANYGYTF	NA	TRBJ1-2	once	TRBV18
TGTGCCAGCAGCTCCCCCGGGGGAGAGACCCAGTACTTC	CASSSPGGETQYF	NA	TRBJ2-5	NA	TRBV7-2
TGTGCCAGCAGCAACCGGGACAGGGGGCTCTACGAGCAGTACTTC	CASSNRDRGLYEQYF	NA	TRBJ2-7	NA	TRBV21-1
TGCGCCAGCAGCCAATTCCCCGCCACTAACTATGGCTACACCTTC	CASSQFPATNYGYTF	NA	TRBJ1-2	NA	TRBV4-3
TGCGCCAGCAGTGATTTACCGGGACTAGAGATCTACGAGCAGTACTTC	CASSDLPGLEIYEQYF	TRBD2	TRBJ2-7	few	TRBV10-1
TGTGCCAGCAGGCTCACGGGGGGGACCCCCTACGAGCAGTACTTC	CASRLTGGTPYEQYF	TRBD2	TRBJ2-7	once	TRBV6-5
TGCGCCAGCAGCCTCGGACAGGGGGCGCCGAACATTCAGTACTTC	CASSLGQGAPNIQYF	TRBD1	TRBJ2-4	NA	TRBV5-1
TGTGCCAGTAGTGACCAAGACAGGGGGAACGCTGGAAACACCATATATTTT	CASSDQDRGNAGNTIYF	TRBD1	TRBJ1-3	NA	TRBV19
TGTGCCACCTCTGGACCATTCACCGGGGAGCTGTTTTTT	CATSGPFTGELFF	NA	TRBJ2-2	NA	TRBV24-1
TGTGCCAGCAGCTTCCGGGGCCTTGCAGGCGCTTTCTTT	CASSFRGLAGAFF	NA	TRBJ1-1	NA	TRBV7-9
TGTGCCAGCAGTGGGATGACCCAAACTTCTAGCACAGATACGCAGTATTTT	CASSGMTQTSSTDTQYF	NA	TRBJ2-3	NA	TRBV2